A single sample gave rise to the 32 T cell receptor beta chains below, sequenced in a study of blood T cell repertoires in COVID-19. The assay was immunoSEQ multiplex PCR, and TCRdb's table has in-frame clones only and misses some. The sample holds roughly 190,000 clones, 70% to 90% seen once. Sample: peripheral blood. Source of these receptors: a man in his thirties or forties with acute or convalescent COVID-19.

The chain couples TRBV18 to TRBJ1-1; 8 positions agree with TRBD1. The V and J ends lost 2 bases and 0 bases, in that order; junction bases with no gene match: 2. The CDR3 loop spans 15 amino acids. Per the germline V gene, CDR1 is KGHSH and CDR2 is LQKENI. As DNA, the CDR3 is TGTGCCAGCTCACCAGACAGGGGAGTGAACACTGAAGCTTTCTTT. Its translation: CASSPDRGVNTEAFF.

This clone appeared a single time. The J gene is TRBJ2-5, the V gene TRBV6-5; the match to TRBD2 covers 10 bases. In germline, CDR1 is MNHEY, CDR2 SVGAGI. The V gene end was trimmed by 5 bases and the J gene end by 4 bases; junction bases not matched to a gene: 7. CDR3 length: 15 residues. The CDR3: CASSRELAGRETQYF. The CDR3 nucleotides are TGTGCCAGCAGTCGAGAACTAGCGGGGAGAGAGACCCAGTACTTC.

This clone was detected once. CDR3 nucleotide sequence: TGTGCCAGCAGCGTACAGGGGAGCACTGAAGCTTTCTTT. Translated: CASSVQGSTEAFF. The chain joins TRBV9 to TRBJ1-1; tentatively, D is TRBD1 (6 bases). The V gene lost 1 base and the J gene lost 4 bases, with 8 bases spanning the gap. This CDR3 comprises 13 residues. Germline-derived CDR1 and CDR2 are SGDLS and YYNGEE.

The chain has TRBV15 and TRBJ2-7, with a weak D call TRBD2 (5 bases). Germline loops: CDR1 LNHNV, CDR2 YYDKDF (reference sequence). Trimming pared 1 base from V and 3 bases from J, leaving 25 bases between. The CDR3 extends over 19 amino acids. The CDR3 here is CATSRVLVWAGPLHYEQYF. DNA for the CDR3: TGTGCCACCAGCAGAGTTTTGGTTTGGGCGGGTCCCTTACACTACGAGCAGTACTTC.

This clone occurred a few times. The genes are TRBV5-1 and TRBJ1-6; D perhaps matches TRBD1 (6 bases). The CDR3 is 18 residues long. The V end lost 5 bases, the J end lost 7 bases, and 25 bases lay between the germline ends. Per the germline V gene, CDR1 is SGHRS and CDR2 is YFSETQ. CDR3 DNA sequence: TGCGCCAGCAGGGAAACAACCGGGACATTAACGGGAAATTCACCCCTCCACTTT. It specifies CASRETTGTLTGNSPLHF.

The CDR3 sequence is CAWSAWTRAPGNIQYF. CDR3 bases: TGTGCCTGGAGTGCCTGGACTAGAGCGCCCGGAAACATTCAGTACTTC. This chain joins TRBV30 and TRBJ2-4; 7 nucleotides match TRBD2. CDR3 length equals 16 residues. V shed 1 base and J 6 bases; nucleotides not matched to a gene: 12. Germline CDR1 is GTSNPN and CDR2 is SVGIG (reference sequence).

This chain connects TRBV7-9 to TRBJ1-1; 7 positions agree with TRBD1. Germline V gives CDR1 SEHNR, CDR2 FQNEAQ (reference sequence). This CDR3 contains 16 residues. Trimming cost V 8 bases and J 5 bases; bases outside gene matches: 17. The CDR3, as DNA: TGTGCCAGCCCCTCATCCGAAGGGGGCGCAAAAACTGAAGCTTTCTTT. Residues: CASPSSEGGAKTEAFF.

The rearrangement links TRBV27 to TRBJ2-7, with D possibly being TRBD2 (6 bases). This CDR3 comprises 13 residues. The germline V gene has CDR1 MNHEY and CDR2 SMNVEV (reference sequence). V lost 4 bases and J lost 2, with 9 bases in between. CDR3 region: CASSWRGPYEQYF. The CDR3 DNA sequence: TGTGCCAGCAGTTGGAGGGGCCCCTACGAGCAGTACTTC.

This chain uses TRBV28 with TRBJ1-4; weak D call: TRBD1 (6 bases). V lost 7 bases and J lost 7, with 19 bases in between. The germline CDR1 and CDR2 sequences are MDHEN and SYDVKM. The CDR3 consists of 15 residues. CDR3 in DNA: TGTGCCAGCACCCTATCCGGGGCACAGGGTGAAAAACTGTTTTTT. As protein: CASTLSGAQGEKLFF.

The V call is TRBV30, the J call TRBJ1-5; D possibly corresponds to TRBD1 (6 bases). Trimming shortened V by 1 base and J by 7 bases, and 8 bases separated the two germline ends. This CDR3 is 12 amino acids long. Germline loops: CDR1 GTSNPN, CDR2 SVGIG (reference sequence). DNA for the CDR3: TGTGCCTGGAGTGCGGGGGGCCAGCCCCAGCATTTT. Its protein is CAWSAGGQPQHF. Combining the CDR3 with reference TRBV30 and TRBJ1-5 gives the whole variable domain SQTIHQWPATLVQPVGSPLSLECTVEGTSNPNLYWYRQAAGRGLQLLFYSVGIGQISSEVPQNLSASRPQDRQFILSSKKLLLSDSGFYLCAWSAGGQPQHFGDGTRLSIL.

The V gene is TRBV28, the J gene TRBJ2-7; TRBD1 matches 9 bases. Per germline, CDR1 MDHEN and CDR2 SYDVKM. V was clipped by 9 bases and J by 3 bases; unmatched bases: 12. CDR3 size: 15 residues. CDR3 loop: CASLPGGTGFYEQYF. The CDR3, as DNA: TGTGCCAGTTTACCCGGCGGGACAGGGTTCTACGAGCAGTACTTC.

In nucleotides, the CDR3 is TGTGCCAGCAGCGGAGGGAGGGACTATGGCTACACCTTC. It yields the protein CASSGGRDYGYTF. This chain connects TRBV3-1 (or the pseudogene TRBV3-2) to TRBJ1-2; D ambiguous. Looked up from germline, CDR1 is LGHDT and CDR2 is YNNKEL (reference sequence). V dropped 5 bases and J dropped 3 bases, with 10 bases sitting between them. The CDR3 sequence is 13 residues long.

This sequence joins TRBV10-1 and TRBJ1-1; no definite D call. The CDR3 covers 13 residues. Germline CDR1 reads WNHNN; CDR2 reads SYGVQD (reference sequence). The ends were cut back, 2 bases at V and 11 bases at J, with 15 bases in the middle. The CDR3 DNA reads TGCGCCAGCAGTGAGAATTTACGGGGTCAGGCTTTCTTT. Translated: CASSENLRGQAFF.

V and J are TRBV5-4 and TRBJ2-1; 9 bases fit TRBD2. The germline V gene encodes CDR1 SGHNT and CDR2 YYREEE (reference sequence). With V trimmed by 4 bases and J by 2 bases, 10 bases remained unmatched. This CDR3 comprises 17 residues. CDR3 protein: CASSPSGAGGPYNEQFF. The CDR3 coding sequence is TGTGCCAGCAGCCCCTCCGGAGCGGGGGGACCCTACAATGAGCAGTTCTTC.

The genes are TRBV5-1 and TRBJ1-1, with D maybe TRBD1 (5 bases). Trimming removed 5 bases from V and 2 bases from J, with 22 bases in between. Germline V gene lookup returns CDR1 SGHRS and CDR2 YFSETQ. The CDR3 spans 17 residues. In nucleotides, the CDR3 is TGCGCCAGCAGGGAAGGGGCCTCCGCCTCAATAAACACTGAAGCTTTCTTT. Protein product: CASREGASASINTEAFF.

This sequence joins TRBV19 and TRBJ2-1; D call uncertain. CDR1 is LNHDA, CDR2 SQIVND, per germline (reference sequence). The CDR3 extends over 14 amino acids. With 7 bases removed from V and 0 bases from J, the gap between germline ends came to 10 bases. CDR3 in DNA: TGTGCCAGTAACTATGGCGGCTCCTACAATGAGCAGTTCTTC. Translated: CASNYGGSYNEQFF.

The chain recombines TRBV11-2 with TRBJ2-5; the match to TRBD2 covers 11 bases. Germline V lookup: CDR1 SGHAT, CDR2 FQNNGV. V trimming: 1 base; J trimming: 2 bases; junction bases outside the gene matches: 3. This CDR3 is built from 16 residues. CDR3 coding DNA: TGTGCCAGCAGCTTAGCTAGCGGGGGGTCTCAAGAGACCCAGTACTTC. It specifies CASSLASGGSQETQYF.

This clone was observed a single time. V and J are TRBV7-3 and TRBJ1-1, with 9 bases fitting TRBD1. After removal of 5 bases from V and 3 bases from J, the junction contained 13 bases not matched to a gene. The CDR3 totals 17 residues. The germline V gene has CDR1 SGHTA and CDR2 FQGTGA. The DNA of the CDR3 is TGTGCCAGCAGCGCTCGTCCGGACAGGGGCCGACACACTGAAGCTTTCTTT. It yields the protein CASSARPDRGRHTEAFF. Drawing the rest from reference TRBV7-3 and TRBJ1-1, the complete variable domain is GAGVSQTPSNKVTEKGKYVELRCDPISGHTALYWYRQSLGQGPEFLIYFQGTGAADDSGLPNDRFFAVRPEGSVSTLKIQRTERGDSAVYLCASSARPDRGRHTEAFFGQGTRLTVV.

The chain links TRBV28 to TRBJ2-5; a weak D match, TRBD1 (6 bases). Looked up from germline, CDR1 is MDHEN and CDR2 is SYDVKM. The CDR3 is 14 amino acids. Trimming shortened V by 7 bases and J by 1 base, and 13 bases separated the two germline ends. The CDR3 coding sequence is TGTGCCAGCAAGAAACAGGGATCCCAAGAGACCCAGTACTTC. Residues: CASKKQGSQETQYF.

The chain has TRBV5-1 and TRBJ1-6, with a weak D call TRBD1 (6 bases). Germline loops: CDR1 SGHRS, CDR2 YFSETQ. CDR3 length: 15 amino acids. Between the trimmed V and J ends, which lost 0 bases and 10 bases, there was a span of 14 bases. Here the CDR3 DNA reads TGCGCCAGCAGCTTGGGACAGGTGGTTGGGTCACCCCTCCACTTT. Translation: CASSLGQVVGSPLHF.

This chain connects TRBV27 to TRBJ2-4; 8 bases fit TRBD1. Germline lookup yields CDR1 MNHEY and CDR2 SMNVEV (reference sequence). The CDR3 loop spans 17 amino acids. With V trimmed by 7 bases and J by 7 bases, 18 bases remained unmatched. The CDR3 nucleotides read TGTGCCAGCAAACGATCCAACCTCAGGACAGGGTCGAACATTCAGTACTTC. The encoded protein is CASKRSNLRTGSNIQYF.

The CDR3 loop is CASSQAKGRGSEQFF. The DNA for the CDR3 is TGTGCCAGCAGCCAAGCAAAGGGCAGGGGTAGTGAGCAGTTCTTC. This chain joins TRBV3-1 (or the pseudogene TRBV3-2) and TRBJ2-1; tentative D call: TRBD1 (6 bases). CDR1 and CDR2 from the germline V gene are LGHDT and YNNKEL (reference sequence). V shed 1 base and J shed 9 bases, with 16 bases lying between them. CDR3 length: 15 amino acids.

J is TRBJ1-6 and V is TRBV7-2; a weak D match, TRBD1 (5 bases). V lost 6 bases to trimming and J lost 6 bases, with 18 bases between them. The CDR3 is 16 residues long. Per the germline V gene, CDR1 is SGHTA and CDR2 is FQGNSA. The CDR3 is CASSSRRAGSNSPLHF. CDR3 nucleotide sequence: TGTGCCAGCAGTTCCCGGAGGGCAGGGTCTAATTCACCCCTCCACTTT.

V usage is TRBV20-1 and J usage is TRBJ1-1, with D tentatively TRBD1 (6 bases). The V gene's germline CDR1 is DFQATT and CDR2 SNEGSKA (reference sequence). The CDR3 is made up of 14 amino acids. Between the trimmed V and J ends, which lost 3 bases and 2 bases, there was a span of 13 bases. Written as DNA, the CDR3 is TGCAGTGCTAGTTTGGGACACAGAAACACTGAAGCTTTCTTT. Protein: CSASLGHRNTEAFF.

The CDR3 sequence is CAISEVTGLGNTIYF. In DNA, the CDR3 is TGTGCCATCAGTGAAGTCACAGGGTTAGGAAACACCATATATTTT. The chain is built from TRBV10-3 and TRBJ1-3; weak D call: TRBD1 (6 bases). The V gene's germline CDR1 is ENHRY and CDR2 SYGVKD. The CDR3 runs to 15 residues. Trimming shortened V by 3 bases and J by 4 bases, and 13 bases separated the two germline ends.

The rearrangement joins TRBV18 to TRBJ1-2; D ambiguous. The CDR3 is 14 amino acids. V was clipped by 1 base and J by 8 bases, with 14 bases between them. Germline assignment: CDR1 KGHSH and CDR2 LQKENI. DNA of the CDR3: TGTGCCAGCTCACCACTAGAGGGTGGAGACGGCTACACCTTC. This codes for CASSPLEGGDGYTF.

The genes are TRBV18 and TRBJ2-3; D may be TRBD2 (5 bases). The V gene's germline CDR1 is KGHSH and CDR2 LQKENI. CDR3 length: 15 residues. V was shortened by 3 bases and J by 2 bases, with 12 bases between the two germline ends. The CDR3 sequence is CASSPGRGVTDTQYF. The CDR3 nucleotides are TGTGCCAGCTCACCGGGTCGGGGAGTCACAGATACGCAGTATTTT.

This chain links TRBV5-4 with TRBJ2-7; TRBD2 is a possible D gene (5 bases). Germline V gene data show CDR1 as SGHNT and CDR2 as YYREEE (reference sequence). This CDR3 is built from 14 residues. V gave up 0 bases and J gave up 3 bases, with 10 bases separating them. The CDR3 is CASSLESGFYEQYF. Here the CDR3 DNA reads TGTGCCAGCAGCTTGGAAAGCGGCTTCTACGAGCAGTACTTC. The full variable domain, its missing parts supplied by reference TRBV5-4 and TRBJ2-7, is ETGVTQSPTHLIKTRGQQVTLRCSSQSGHNTVSWYQQALGQGPQFIFQYYREEENGRGNFPPRFSGLQFPNYSSELNVNALELDDSALYLCASSLESGFYEQYFGPGTRLTVT.

This clone was seen only once. The chain links TRBV27 to TRBJ1-1, with TRBD1 as a possible D gene (5 bases). In germline, CDR1 is MNHEY, CDR2 SMNVEV (reference sequence). Trimming stripped 7 bases from V and 4 bases from J, with 16 bases between. CDR3 length equals 14 residues. CDR3 loop: CASTHGGVGTEAFF. The CDR3 nucleotides are TGTGCCAGCACACATGGGGGGGTCGGCACTGAAGCTTTCTTT.

The V and J genes are TRBV30 and TRBJ2-7, with 9 bases that match TRBD1. The CDR3 sequence is 17 residues long. In germline, CDR1 is GTSNPN, CDR2 SVGIG (reference sequence). V shed 3 bases, J shed 0 bases, and the junction held 12 bases outside the gene matches. CDR3 amino acids: CAWRTSRGGQGSYEQYF. The CDR3 DNA follows: TGTGCCTGGAGGACATCCAGAGGGGGACAGGGCTCCTACGAGCAGTACTTC.

The chain employs TRBV27 and TRBJ2-5; possible D gene TRBD2, 5 bases. This CDR3 has 15 amino acids. V was cut by 6 bases and J by 5 bases, with 19 bases left in between. Germline CDR1 and CDR2: MNHEY and SMNVEV (reference sequence). This CDR3 reads CASRITGIALETQYF. The CDR3 coding sequence is TGTGCCAGCAGAATAACCGGGATCGCGCTGGAGACCCAGTACTTC.

This clone was counted once. The rearrangement links TRBV4-1 to TRBJ2-3, with TRBD1 matching over 10 bases. The CDR3 is 15 amino acids. The J segment lost 6 bases and the V segment lost 2 bases, leaving 5 bases of the junction unmatched. CDR1 and CDR2 (germline): MGHRA, YSYEKL. The CDR3: CASSQLTGGVDTQYF. CDR3 coding DNA: TGCGCCAGCAGCCAACTGACAGGGGGCGTGGATACGCAGTATTTT.